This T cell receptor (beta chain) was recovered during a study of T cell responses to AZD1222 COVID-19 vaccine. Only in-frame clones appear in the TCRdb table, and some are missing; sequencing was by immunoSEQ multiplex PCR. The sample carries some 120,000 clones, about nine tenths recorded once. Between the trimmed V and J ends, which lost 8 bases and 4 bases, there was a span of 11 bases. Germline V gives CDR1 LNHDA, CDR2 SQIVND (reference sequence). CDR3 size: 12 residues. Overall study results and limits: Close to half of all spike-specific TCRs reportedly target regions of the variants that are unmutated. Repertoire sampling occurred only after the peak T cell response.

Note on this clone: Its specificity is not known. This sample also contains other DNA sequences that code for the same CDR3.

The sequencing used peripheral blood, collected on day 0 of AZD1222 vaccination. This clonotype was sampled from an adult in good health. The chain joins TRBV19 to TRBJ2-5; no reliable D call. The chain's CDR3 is CASRQAGETQYF. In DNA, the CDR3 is TGTGCCAGTCGCCAAGCAGGAGAGACCCAGTACTTC.